The entry below describes one T cell receptor (beta chain). TCRdb fed the 5' RACE reads into MiXCR, producing one record per CDR3 protein. The sample carries some 500,000 distinct CDR3 sequences, about 20% recorded once. V gave up 6 bases and J gave up 4 bases, with 13 bases separating them. CDR3 length: 13 amino acids. Germline V gives CDR1 SGHVS, CDR2 FNYEAQ. This specimen belongs to a study of identical twins. The sample also formed part of further work on T cells expressing NK-cell markers. That work states: Out of eight donors sequenced, seven tested HCMV-seropositive and the remaining one seronegative. Dominant NKG2C+ clonotypes were found to form about 1.0-8% of CD8+ T cells in six donors.

The rearrangement uses TRBV7-6 and TRBJ2-7, with D possibly called TRBD1 or TRBD2 (5 bases each). Sequencing input: CD4+ T cells sorted from blood. The clonotype was recovered from a woman aged 18 to 35 in good health. The CDR3 is CASSTGRWYEQYF. The CDR3 DNA reads as TGTGCCAGCAGTACGGGACGGTGGTACGAGCAGTACTTC.